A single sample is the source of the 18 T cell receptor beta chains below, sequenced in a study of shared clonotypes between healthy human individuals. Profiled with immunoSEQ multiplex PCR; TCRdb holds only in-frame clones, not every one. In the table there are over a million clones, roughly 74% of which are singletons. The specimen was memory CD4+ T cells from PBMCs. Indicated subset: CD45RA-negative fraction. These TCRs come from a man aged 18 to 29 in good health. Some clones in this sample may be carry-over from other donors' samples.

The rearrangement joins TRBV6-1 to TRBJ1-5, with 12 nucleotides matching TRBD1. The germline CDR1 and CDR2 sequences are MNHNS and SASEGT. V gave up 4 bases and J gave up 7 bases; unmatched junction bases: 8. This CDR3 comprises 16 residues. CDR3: CASSGPGQGAGQPQHF. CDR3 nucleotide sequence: TGTGCCAGCAGTGGTCCGGGACAGGGGGCAGGGCAGCCCCAGCATTTT.

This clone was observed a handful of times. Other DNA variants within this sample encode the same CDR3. As DNA, the CDR3 is TGTGCCAGCAGCTTTGGGAATGAGCAGTTCTTC. It yields the protein CASSFGNEQFF. The rearrangement uses TRBV11-3 and TRBJ2-1; no reliable D call. The CDR3 contains 11 residues. In germline, CDR1 is SGHNT, CDR2 YENEEA. The germline V and J ends were trimmed by 3 bases and 7 bases, with 4 bases remaining between them.

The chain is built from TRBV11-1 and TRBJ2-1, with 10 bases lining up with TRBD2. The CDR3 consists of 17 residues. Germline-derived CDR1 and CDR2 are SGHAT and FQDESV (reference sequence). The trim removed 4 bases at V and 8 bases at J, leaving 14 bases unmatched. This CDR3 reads CASSSGVISGRMDEQFF. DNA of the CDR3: TGTGCCAGCAGCTCCGGCGTGATTAGCGGGAGGATGGATGAGCAGTTCTTC.

This chain's CDR3 is CASSSRQGAGRNTEAFF. The CDR3 nucleotides are TGTGCCAGCAGCTCCCGACAGGGAGCAGGTCGGAACACTGAAGCTTTCTTT. The chain couples TRBV5-4 to TRBJ1-1; the match to TRBD1 covers 7 bases. CDR3 size: 17 residues. The germline V gene encodes CDR1 SGHNT and CDR2 YYREEE (reference sequence). With V trimmed by 3 bases and J by 1 base, 12 bases remained unmatched.

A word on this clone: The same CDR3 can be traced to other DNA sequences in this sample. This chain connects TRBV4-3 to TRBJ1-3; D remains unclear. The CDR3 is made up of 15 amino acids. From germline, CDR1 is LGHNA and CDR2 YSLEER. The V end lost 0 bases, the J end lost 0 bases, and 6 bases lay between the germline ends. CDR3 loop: CASSQDTGSGNTIYF. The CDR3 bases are TGCGCCAGCAGCCAAGATACCGGCTCTGGAAACACCATATATTTT.

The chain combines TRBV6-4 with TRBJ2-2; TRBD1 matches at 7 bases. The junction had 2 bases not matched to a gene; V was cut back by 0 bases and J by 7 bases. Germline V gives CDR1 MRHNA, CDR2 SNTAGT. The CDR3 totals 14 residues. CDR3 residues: CASSDSTGRGELFF. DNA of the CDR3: TGTGCCAGCAGTGACTCGACAGGGCGCGGGGAGCTGTTTTTT.

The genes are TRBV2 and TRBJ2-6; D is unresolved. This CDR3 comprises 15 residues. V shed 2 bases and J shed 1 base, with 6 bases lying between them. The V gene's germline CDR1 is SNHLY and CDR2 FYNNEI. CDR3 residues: CASSEQVSGANVLTF. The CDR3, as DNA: TGTGCCAGCAGTGAACAGGTTTCTGGGGCCAACGTCCTGACTTTC.

The CDR3 sequence: CASSPDSGDPGPPANTGELFF. CDR3 coding DNA: TGCGCCAGCAGCCCTGATAGCGGGGACCCGGGACCCCCCGCGAACACCGGGGAGCTGTTTTTT. The chain recombines TRBV4-3 with TRBJ2-2, with 8 bases that match TRBD2. J gave up 0 bases and V 4 bases, and 19 bases lay outside the gene matches. CDR3 length equals 21 residues. Germline CDR1 LGHNA, CDR2 YSLEER.

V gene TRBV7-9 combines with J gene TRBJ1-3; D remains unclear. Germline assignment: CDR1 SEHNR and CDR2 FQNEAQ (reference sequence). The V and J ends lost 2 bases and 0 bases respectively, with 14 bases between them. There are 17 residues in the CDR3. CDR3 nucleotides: TGTGCCAGCAGCTTACCCTTTCACTTTGACTCTGGAAACACCATATATTTT. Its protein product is CASSLPFHFDSGNTIYF. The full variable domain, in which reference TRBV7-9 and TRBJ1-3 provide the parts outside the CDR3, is DTGVSQNPRHKITKRGQNVTFRCDPISEHNRLYWYRQTLGQGPEFLTYFQNEAQLEKSRLLSDRFSAERPKGSFSTLEIQRTEQGDSAMYLCASSLPFHFDSGNTIYFGEGSWLTVV.

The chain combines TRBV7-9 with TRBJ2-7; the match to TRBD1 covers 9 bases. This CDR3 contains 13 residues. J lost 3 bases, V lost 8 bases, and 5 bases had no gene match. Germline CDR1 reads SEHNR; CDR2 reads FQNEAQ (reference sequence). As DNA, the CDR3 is TGTGCCAGCGAGCCGGGACAGGGCTACGAGCAGTACTTC. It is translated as CASEPGQGYEQYF.

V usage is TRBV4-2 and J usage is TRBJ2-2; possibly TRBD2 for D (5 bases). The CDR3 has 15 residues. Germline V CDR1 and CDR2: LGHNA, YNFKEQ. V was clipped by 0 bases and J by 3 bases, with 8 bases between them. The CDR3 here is CASSQDRTDTGELFF. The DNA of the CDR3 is TGTGCCAGCAGCCAAGACCGGACTGACACCGGGGAGCTGTTTTTT.

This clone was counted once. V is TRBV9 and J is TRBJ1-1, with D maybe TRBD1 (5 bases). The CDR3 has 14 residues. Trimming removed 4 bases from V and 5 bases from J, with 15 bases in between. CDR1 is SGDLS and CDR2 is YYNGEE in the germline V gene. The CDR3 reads CASSPSGTLTEAFF. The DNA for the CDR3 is TGTGCCAGCAGCCCGTCCGGGACCCTGACTGAAGCTTTCTTT.

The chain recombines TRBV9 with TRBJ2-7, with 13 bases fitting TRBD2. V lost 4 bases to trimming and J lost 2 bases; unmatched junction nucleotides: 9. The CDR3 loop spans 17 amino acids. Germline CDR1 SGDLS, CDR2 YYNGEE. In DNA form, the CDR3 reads TGTGCCAGCAGCATTGGGACTAGCGGGGACGTCACCTACGAGCAGTACTTC. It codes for CASSIGTSGDVTYEQYF.

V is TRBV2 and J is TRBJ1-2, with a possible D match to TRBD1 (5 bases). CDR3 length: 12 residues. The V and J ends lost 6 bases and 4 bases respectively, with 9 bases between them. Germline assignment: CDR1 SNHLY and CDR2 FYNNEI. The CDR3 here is CASRTVTYGYTF. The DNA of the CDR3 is TGTGCCAGCAGGACAGTTACCTATGGCTACACCTTC. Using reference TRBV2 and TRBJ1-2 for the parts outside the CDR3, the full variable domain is EPEVTQTPSHQVTQMGQEVILRCVPISNHLYFYWYRQILGQKVEFLVSFYNNEISEKSEIFDDQFSVERPDGSNFTLKIRSTKLEDSAMYFCASRTVTYGYTFGSGTRLTVV.

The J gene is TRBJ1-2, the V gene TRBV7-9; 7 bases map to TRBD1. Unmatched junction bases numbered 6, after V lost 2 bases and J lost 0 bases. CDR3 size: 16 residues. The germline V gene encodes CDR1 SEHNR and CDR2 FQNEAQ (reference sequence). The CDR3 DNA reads TGTGCCAGCAGCTTAAGGGGGACAGATACTAACTATGGCTACACCTTC. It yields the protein CASSLRGTDTNYGYTF.

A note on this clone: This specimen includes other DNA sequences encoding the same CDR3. The CDR3 here is CASSLVGQGETQYF. CDR3 DNA sequence: TGCGCCAGCAGCTTGGTGGGACAGGGCGAGACCCAGTACTTC. The V and J genes are TRBV5-1 and TRBJ2-5; 9 bases match TRBD1. This CDR3 has 14 amino acids. After removal of 0 bases from V and 5 bases from J, the junction contained 2 bases not matched to a gene. Germline V gives CDR1 SGHRS, CDR2 YFSETQ.

This chain's CDR3 is CATGTGLNTGELFF. The CDR3 coding sequence is TGCGCCACGGGGACAGGCTTGAACACCGGGGAGCTGTTTTTT. The rearrangement joins TRBV5-1 to TRBJ2-2; TRBD1 matches 8 bases. CDR1 is SGHRS and CDR2 is YFSETQ in the germline V gene. The CDR3 contains 14 residues. The V and J ends lost 9 bases and 1 base, in that order; junction bases with no gene match: 5.

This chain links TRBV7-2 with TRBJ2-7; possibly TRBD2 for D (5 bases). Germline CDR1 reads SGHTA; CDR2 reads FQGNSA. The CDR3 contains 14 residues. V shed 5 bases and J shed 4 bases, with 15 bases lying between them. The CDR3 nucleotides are TGTGCCAGCAGCGCTCGAGGGTTGAGATACGAGCAGTACTTC. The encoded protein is CASSARGLRYEQYF.